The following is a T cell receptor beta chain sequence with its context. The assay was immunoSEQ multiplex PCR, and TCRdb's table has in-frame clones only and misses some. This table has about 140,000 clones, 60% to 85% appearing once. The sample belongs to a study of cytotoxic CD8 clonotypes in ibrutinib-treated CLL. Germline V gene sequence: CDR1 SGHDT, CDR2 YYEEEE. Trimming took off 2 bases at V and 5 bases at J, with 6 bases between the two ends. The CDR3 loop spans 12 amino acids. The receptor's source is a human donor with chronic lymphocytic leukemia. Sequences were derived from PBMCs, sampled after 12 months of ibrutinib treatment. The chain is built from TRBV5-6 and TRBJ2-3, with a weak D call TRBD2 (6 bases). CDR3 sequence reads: CASSLAGDTQYF. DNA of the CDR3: TGTGCCAGCAGCTTAGCGGGAGATACGCAGTATTTT.